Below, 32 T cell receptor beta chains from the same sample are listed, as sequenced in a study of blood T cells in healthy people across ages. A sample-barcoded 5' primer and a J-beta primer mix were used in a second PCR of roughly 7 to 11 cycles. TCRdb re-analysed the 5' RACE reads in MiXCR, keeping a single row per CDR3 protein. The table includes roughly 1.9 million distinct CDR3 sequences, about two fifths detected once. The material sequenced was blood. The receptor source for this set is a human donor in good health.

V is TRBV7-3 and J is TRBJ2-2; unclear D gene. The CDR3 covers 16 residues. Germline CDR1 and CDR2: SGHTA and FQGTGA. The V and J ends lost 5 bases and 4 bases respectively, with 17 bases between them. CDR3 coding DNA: TGTGCCAGCAGCGACCACACTGCCCCGAGCACCGGGGAGCTGTTTTTT. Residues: CASSDHTAPSTGELFF. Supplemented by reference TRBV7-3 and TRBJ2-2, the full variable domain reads GAGVSQTPSNKVTEKGKYVELRCDPISGHTALYWYRQSLGQGPEFLIYFQGTGAADDSGLPNDRFFAVRPEGSVSTLKIQRTERGDSAVYLCASSDHTAPSTGELFFGEGSRLTVL.

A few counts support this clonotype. The chain's CDR3 is CASTRDRVGDTQYF. CDR3 nucleotide sequence: TGCGCCAGCACCCGGGACAGGGTGGGAGATACGCAGTATTTT. The V gene is TRBV4-3, the J gene TRBJ2-3; TRBD1 matches 9 bases. From germline, CDR1 is LGHNA and CDR2 YSLEER. This CDR3 has 14 amino acids. J lost 5 bases, V lost 7 bases, and 7 bases had no gene match.

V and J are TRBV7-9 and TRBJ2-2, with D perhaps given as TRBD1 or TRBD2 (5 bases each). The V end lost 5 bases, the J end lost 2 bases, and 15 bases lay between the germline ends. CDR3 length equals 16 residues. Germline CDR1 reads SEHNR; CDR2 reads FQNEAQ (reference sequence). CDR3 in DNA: TGTGCCAGCAGCCGTTCCGGGACCACAAACACCGGGGAGCTGTTTTTT. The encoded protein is CASSRSGTTNTGELFF. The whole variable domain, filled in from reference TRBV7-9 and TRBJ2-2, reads DTGVSQNPRHKITKRGQNVTFRCDPISEHNRLYWYRQTLGQGPEFLTYFQNEAQLEKSRLLSDRFSAERPKGSFSTLEIQRTEQGDSAMYLCASSRSGTTNTGELFFGEGSRLTVL.

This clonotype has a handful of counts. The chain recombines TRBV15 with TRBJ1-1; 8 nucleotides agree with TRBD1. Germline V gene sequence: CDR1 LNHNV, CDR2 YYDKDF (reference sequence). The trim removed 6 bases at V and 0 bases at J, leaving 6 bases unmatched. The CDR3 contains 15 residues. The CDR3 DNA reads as TGTGCCACCAGTCAAGGGACAGGACTGAACACTGAAGCTTTCTTT. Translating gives CATSQGTGLNTEAFF.

CDR3 residues: CASSYLPGGLYNEQFF. The CDR3 nucleotides read TGCGCCAGCAGCTACCTCCCGGGGGGACTGTACAATGAGCAGTTCTTC. The J gene is TRBJ2-1, the V gene TRBV5-1, with 7 bases identical to TRBD2. The J segment lost 4 bases and the V segment lost 3 bases, leaving 10 bases of the junction unmatched. Germline V gene lookup returns CDR1 SGHRS and CDR2 YFSETQ. This CDR3 spans 16 amino acids.

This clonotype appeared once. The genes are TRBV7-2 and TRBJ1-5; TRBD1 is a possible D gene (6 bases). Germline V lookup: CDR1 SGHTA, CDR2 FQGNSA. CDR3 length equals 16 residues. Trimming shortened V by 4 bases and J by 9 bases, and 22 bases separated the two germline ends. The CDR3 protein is CASSYGVQGRGSPQHF. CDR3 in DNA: TGTGCCAGCAGCTATGGGGTACAGGGAAGAGGATCGCCCCAGCATTTT.

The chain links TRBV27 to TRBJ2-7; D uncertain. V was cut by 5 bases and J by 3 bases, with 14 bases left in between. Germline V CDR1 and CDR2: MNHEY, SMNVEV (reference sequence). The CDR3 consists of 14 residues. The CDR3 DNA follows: TGTGCCAGCAGTCTACTCCCCCCGGGCTACGAGCAGTACTTC. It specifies CASSLLPPGYEQYF.

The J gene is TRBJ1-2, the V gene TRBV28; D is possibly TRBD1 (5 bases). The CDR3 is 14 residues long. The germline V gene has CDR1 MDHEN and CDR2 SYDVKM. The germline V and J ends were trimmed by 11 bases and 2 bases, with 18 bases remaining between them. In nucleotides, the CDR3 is TGTGCCGCGAAAGCCGGGACGTCGAACTATGGCTACACCTTC. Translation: CAAKAGTSNYGYTF.

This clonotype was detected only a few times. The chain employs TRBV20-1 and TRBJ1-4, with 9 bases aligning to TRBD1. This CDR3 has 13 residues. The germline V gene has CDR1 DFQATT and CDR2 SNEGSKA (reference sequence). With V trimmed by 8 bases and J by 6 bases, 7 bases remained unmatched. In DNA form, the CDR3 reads TGCAGTTCACACGGGGACAGGGATGAAAAACTGTTTTTT. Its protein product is CSSHGDRDEKLFF.

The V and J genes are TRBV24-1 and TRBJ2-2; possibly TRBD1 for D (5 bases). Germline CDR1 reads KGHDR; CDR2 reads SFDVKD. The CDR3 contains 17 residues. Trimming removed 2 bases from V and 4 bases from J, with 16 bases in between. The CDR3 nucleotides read TGTGCCACCAGTGATTATGGGGCAGGCCTTACCACCGGGGAGCTGTTTTTT. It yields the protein CATSDYGAGLTTGELFF.

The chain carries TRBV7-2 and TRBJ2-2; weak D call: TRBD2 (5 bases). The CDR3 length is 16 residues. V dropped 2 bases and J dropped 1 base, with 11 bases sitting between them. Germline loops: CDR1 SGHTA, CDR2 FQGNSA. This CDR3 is CASSLQASQNTGELFF. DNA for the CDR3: TGTGCCAGCAGCTTACAGGCTAGCCAGAACACCGGGGAGCTGTTTTTT.

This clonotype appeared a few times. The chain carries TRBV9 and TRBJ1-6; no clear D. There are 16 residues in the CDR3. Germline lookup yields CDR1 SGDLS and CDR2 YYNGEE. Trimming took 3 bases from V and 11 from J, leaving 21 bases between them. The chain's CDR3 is CASSATRRFLAAPLHF. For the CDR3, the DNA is TGTGCCAGCAGCGCTACCCGGAGATTCCTGGCAGCACCCCTCCACTTT.

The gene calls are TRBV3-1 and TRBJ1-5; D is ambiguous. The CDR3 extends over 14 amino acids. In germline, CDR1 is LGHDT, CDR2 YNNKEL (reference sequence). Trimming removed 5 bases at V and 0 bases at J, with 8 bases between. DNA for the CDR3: TGTGCCAGCAGCGGAATGTATAGCAATCAGCCCCAGCATTTT. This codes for CASSGMYSNQPQHF.

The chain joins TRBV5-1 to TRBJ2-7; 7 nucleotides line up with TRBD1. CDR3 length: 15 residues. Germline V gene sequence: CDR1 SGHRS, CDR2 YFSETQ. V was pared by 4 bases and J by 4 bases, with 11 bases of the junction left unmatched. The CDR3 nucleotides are TGCGCCAGCAGCCCGGGACAGTCACCTAAATACGAGCAGTACTTC. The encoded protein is CASSPGQSPKYEQYF.

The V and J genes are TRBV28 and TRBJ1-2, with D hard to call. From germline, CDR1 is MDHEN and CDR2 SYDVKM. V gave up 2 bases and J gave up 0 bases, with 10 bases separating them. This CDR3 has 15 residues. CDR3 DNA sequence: TGTGCCAGCAGTTTAACCGACGAGTCTAACTATGGCTACACCTTC. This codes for CASSLTDESNYGYTF.

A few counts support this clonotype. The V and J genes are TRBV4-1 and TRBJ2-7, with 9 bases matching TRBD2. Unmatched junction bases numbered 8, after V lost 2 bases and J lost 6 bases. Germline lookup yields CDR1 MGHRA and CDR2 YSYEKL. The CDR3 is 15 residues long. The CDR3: CASSQLGTSFAEQYF. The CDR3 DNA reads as TGCGCCAGCAGCCAATTAGGGACTAGCTTTGCCGAGCAGTACTTC.

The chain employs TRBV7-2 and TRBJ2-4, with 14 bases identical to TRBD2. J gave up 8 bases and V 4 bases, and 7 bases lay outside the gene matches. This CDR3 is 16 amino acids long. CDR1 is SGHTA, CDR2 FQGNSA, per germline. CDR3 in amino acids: CASSSQTSGGADIQYF. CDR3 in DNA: TGTGCCAGCAGCTCTCAGACTAGCGGGGGGGCTGACATTCAGTACTTC. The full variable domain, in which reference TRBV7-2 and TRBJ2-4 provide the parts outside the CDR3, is GAGVSQSPSNKVTEKGKDVELRCDPISGHTALYWYRQSLGQGLEFLIYFQGNSAPDKSGLPSDRFSAERTGGSVSTLTIQRTQQEDSAVYLCASSSQTSGGADIQYFGAGTRLSVL.

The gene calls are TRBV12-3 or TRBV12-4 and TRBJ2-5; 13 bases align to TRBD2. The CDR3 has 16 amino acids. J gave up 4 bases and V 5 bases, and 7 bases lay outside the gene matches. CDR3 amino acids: CASSPGLAGMRETQYF. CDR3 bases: TGTGCCAGCAGTCCGGGACTAGCGGGGATGCGAGAGACCCAGTACTTC.

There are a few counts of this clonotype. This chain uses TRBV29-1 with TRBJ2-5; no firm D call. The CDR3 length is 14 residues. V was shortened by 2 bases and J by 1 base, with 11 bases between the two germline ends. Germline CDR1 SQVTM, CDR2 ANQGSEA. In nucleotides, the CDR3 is TGCAGCGTTGAACTTCCGGTATCCCAAGAGACCCAGTACTTC. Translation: CSVELPVSQETQYF.

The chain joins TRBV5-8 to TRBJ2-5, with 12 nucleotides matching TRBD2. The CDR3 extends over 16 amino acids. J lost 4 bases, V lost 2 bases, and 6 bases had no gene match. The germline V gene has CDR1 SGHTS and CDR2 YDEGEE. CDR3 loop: CASSLKLAGGIETQYF. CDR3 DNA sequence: TGTGCCAGCAGCTTAAAACTAGCGGGGGGCATAGAGACCCAGTACTTC.

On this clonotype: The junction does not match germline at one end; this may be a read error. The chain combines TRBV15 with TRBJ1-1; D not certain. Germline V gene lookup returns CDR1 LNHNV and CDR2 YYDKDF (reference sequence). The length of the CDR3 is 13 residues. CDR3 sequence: CATSIRAPTEAFF. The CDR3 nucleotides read TGCGCCACCAGCATAAGGGCGCCCACTGAAGCTTTCTTT.

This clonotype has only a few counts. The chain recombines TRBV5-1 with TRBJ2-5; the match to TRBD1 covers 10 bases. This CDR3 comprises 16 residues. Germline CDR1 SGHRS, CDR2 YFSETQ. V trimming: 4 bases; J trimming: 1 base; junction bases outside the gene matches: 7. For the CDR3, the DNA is TGCGCCAGCAGCATACGACAGGGGGCAACCCAAGAGACCCAGTACTTC. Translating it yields CASSIRQGATQETQYF.

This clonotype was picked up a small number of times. This chain's CDR3 is CSASLDLNTQYF. In DNA, the CDR3 is TGCAGTGCTAGCCTCGACTTGAATACGCAGTATTTT. J is TRBJ2-3 and V is TRBV20-1; no clear D. The V gene's germline CDR1 is DFQATT and CDR2 SNEGSKA (reference sequence). Trimming cost V 3 bases and J 7 bases, with 11 bases left between them. This CDR3 is 12 amino acids long.

CDR3 nucleotides: TGTGCCAGCAGCTTAGTCCCTTTAGGACTAGCGTTCACCGGGGAGCTGTTTTTT. As protein: CASSLVPLGLAFTGELFF. The rearrangement links TRBV7-8 to TRBJ2-2, with 9 bases identical to TRBD2. The CDR3 is made up of 18 amino acids. Germline CDR1 and CDR2: SGHVS and FQNEAQ. Trimming removed 1 base from V and 4 bases from J; junction bases left unmatched: 10. Complete variable domain (other parts from reference TRBV7-8 and TRBJ2-2): GAGVSQSPRYKVAKRGQDVALRCDPISGHVSLFWYQQALGQGPEFLTYFQNEAQLDKSGLPSDRFFAERPEGSVSTLKIQRTQQEDSAVYLCASSLVPLGLAFTGELFFGEGSRLTVL.

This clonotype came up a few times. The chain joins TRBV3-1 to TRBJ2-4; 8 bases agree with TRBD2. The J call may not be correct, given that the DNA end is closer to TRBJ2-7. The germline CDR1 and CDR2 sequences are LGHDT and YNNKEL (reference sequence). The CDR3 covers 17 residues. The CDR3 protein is CASSPGGSGGNSYEQYF. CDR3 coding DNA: TGTGCCAGCAGCCCCGGAGGGAGCGGGGGTAACTCCTACGAGCAGTACTTC.

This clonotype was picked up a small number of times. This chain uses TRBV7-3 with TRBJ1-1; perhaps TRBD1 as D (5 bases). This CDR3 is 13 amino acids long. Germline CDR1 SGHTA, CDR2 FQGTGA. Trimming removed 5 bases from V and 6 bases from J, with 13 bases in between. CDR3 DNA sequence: TGTGCCAGCAGCGTCGGACGGGGCGCTGAAGCTTTCTTT. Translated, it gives CASSVGRGAEAFF.

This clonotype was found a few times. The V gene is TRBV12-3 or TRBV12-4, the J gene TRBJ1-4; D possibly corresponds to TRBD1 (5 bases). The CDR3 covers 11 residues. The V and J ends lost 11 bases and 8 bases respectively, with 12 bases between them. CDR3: CAAGAAEKLFF. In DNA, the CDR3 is TGTGCCGCTGGGGCAGCCGAAAAACTGTTTTTT.

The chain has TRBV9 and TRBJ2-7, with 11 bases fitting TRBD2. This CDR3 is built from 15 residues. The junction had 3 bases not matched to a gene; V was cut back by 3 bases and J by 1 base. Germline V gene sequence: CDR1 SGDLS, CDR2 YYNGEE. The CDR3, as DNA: TGTGCCAGCAGCGAGACTAGCGGGGCGTCCTACGAGCAGTACTTC. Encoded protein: CASSETSGASYEQYF.

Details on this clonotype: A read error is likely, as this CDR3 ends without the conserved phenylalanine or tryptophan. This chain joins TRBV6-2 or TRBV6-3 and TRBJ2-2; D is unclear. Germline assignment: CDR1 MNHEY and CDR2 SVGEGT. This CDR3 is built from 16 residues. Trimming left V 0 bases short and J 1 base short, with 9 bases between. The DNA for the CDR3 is TGTGCCAGCAGTTACTCTACAGATCTGAACACCGGGGAGCTGTTTTGT. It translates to CASSYSTDLNTGELFC.

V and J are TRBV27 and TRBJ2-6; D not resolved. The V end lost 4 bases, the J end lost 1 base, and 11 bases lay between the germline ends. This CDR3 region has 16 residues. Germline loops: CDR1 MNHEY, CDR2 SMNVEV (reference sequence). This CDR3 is CASSYGPGSGANVLTF. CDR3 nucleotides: TGTGCCAGCAGTTATGGTCCGGGTTCTGGGGCCAACGTCCTGACTTTC.

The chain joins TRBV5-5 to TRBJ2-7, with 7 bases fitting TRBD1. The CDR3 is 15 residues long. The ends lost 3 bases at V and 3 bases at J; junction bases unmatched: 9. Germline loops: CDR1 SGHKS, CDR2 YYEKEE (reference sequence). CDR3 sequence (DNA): TGTGCCAGCAGCTATTCGGGACAGCTTCTCTACGAGCAGTACTTC. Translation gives CASSYSGQLLYEQYF.

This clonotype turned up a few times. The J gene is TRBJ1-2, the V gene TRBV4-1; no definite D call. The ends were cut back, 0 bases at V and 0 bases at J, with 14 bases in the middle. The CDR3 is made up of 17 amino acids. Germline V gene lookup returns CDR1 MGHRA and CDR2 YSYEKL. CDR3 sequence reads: CASSQDPGRVANYGYTF. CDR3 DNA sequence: TGCGCCAGCAGCCAAGATCCTGGTCGGGTAGCTAACTATGGCTACACCTTC.